This T cell receptor (beta chain) emerged from a study of regulatory T cells in long-lasting Graves disease. Time point described: persistent/refractory GD, antithyroid drugs over 5 years with positive TRAb. PBMC RNA served as the TCR library source. This clonotype came up many times. Antigen specificity is unknown. Study-wide results and limits: TCR diversity was lower in persistent than newly diagnosed Graves' disease. Repertoires from persistent disease leaned toward TRBV28, TRBJ1-2 and TRBJ2-5.

The V and J ends lost 6 bases and 5 bases, in that order; junction bases with no gene match: 6. The length of the CDR3 is 14 residues. CDR3 regions were amplified by Arm-PCR using iRepertoire HTBI primers to build TCR beta libraries. TCRdb called the multiplex PCR reads again in MiXCR, with one record for every CDR3 protein. The data hold some 370,000 distinct CDR3 sequences, with more than 20% observed a single time. Sequenced material: peripheral blood mononuclear cells (PBMCs), taken when the disease was refractory, from a patient treated with antithyroid drugs. This TCR derives from a female donor with Graves disease. The rearrangement joins TRBV12-3 or TRBV12-4 to TRBJ1-5; 8 bases agree with TRBD1. The CDR3 region is CASRGTGDYQPQHF. The CDR3 region has the DNA TGTGCCAGCAGAGGGACAGGAGACTATCAGCCCCAGCATTTT.